The TCR beta chain described here comes from a study of spatial heterogeneity in lung cancer. Study in general: Sequences of the beta chain were consistently detected in greater numbers than alpha-chain sequences. Each unique TCR and UMI combination was seen more than ten times on average in raw reads. Findings and caveats of the study: TCRs found ubiquitously expanded in tumor appeared in blood more at resection than at follow-up.

The sample holds many counts of this clonotype. Its matching antigen is unknown. TCRdb re-called the 5' RACE reads with MiXCR, one entry per CDR3 protein. The sample holds some 28,000 distinct CDR3 sequences, 7.5% to 9.5% seen once. As for time point: sample taken at primary tumor resection. Unsorted tumor, nontumor lung tissue or cryopreserved PBMC supplied the whole RNA. Samples came from roughly 70 TRACERx patients with untreated early-stage lung cancer. The sequence was obtained from a female donor with early-stage non-small cell lung cancer. The starting material was PBMCs, obtained at surgery.

CDR3 amino acids: CASSQELGQRTTNYGYTF. As DNA, the CDR3 is TGCGCCAGCAGCCAAGAACTGGGGCAACGTACTACTAACTATGGCTACACCTTC. V gene TRBV4-3 combines with J gene TRBJ1-2, with a possible D match to TRBD1 (5 bases). The CDR3 spans 18 residues. Trimming took 0 bases from V and 0 from J, leaving 17 bases between them. CDR1 LGHNA and CDR2 YSLEER come from the germline V gene.